Shown below are 19 T cell receptor beta chains from a single sample sequenced in a study of T cell changes during pregnancy in multiple sclerosis. Assay: immunoSEQ multiplex PCR; the TCRdb copy retains only in-frame clones and omits some. The table includes 30,000 to 45,000 clones, 91% detected once. The sample here was CD8+ T cells from peripheral blood mononuclear cells, taken after pregnancy. Receptors originate from a female donor with multiple sclerosis, enrolled in a pregnancy study.

V gene TRBV27 combines with J gene TRBJ2-7, with 8 bases identical to TRBD1. The CDR3 is 13 amino acids. Germline V gives CDR1 MNHEY, CDR2 SMNVEV (reference sequence). V shed 5 bases, J shed 3 bases, and the junction held 3 bases outside the gene matches. The CDR3 spells CASSPGTGYEQYF. Written as DNA, the CDR3 is TGTGCCAGCAGTCCCGGGACAGGCTACGAGCAGTACTTC.

This clone occurred a few times. Other DNA sequences in this sample translate to the same CDR3. The CDR3: CASSLQGANYGYTF. The CDR3 DNA reads TGTGCCAGCAGTTTACAGGGGGCTAACTATGGCTACACCTTC. The genes are TRBV27 and TRBJ1-2; the match to TRBD1 covers 7 bases. CDR1 and CDR2 from the germline V gene are MNHEY and SMNVEV (reference sequence). CDR3 length: 14 amino acids. The J segment lost 0 bases and the V segment lost 2 bases, leaving 0 bases of the junction unmatched.

The J gene is TRBJ1-1, the V gene TRBV7-9; D unresolved. Trimming took 5 bases from V and 3 from J, leaving 10 bases between them. The CDR3 extends over 13 amino acids. The V gene's germline CDR1 is SEHNR and CDR2 FQNEAQ (reference sequence). CDR3 in amino acids: CASSPPVYTEAFF. The CDR3 DNA reads as TGTGCCAGCAGCCCGCCGGTGTACACTGAAGCTTTCTTT.

The chain uses TRBV27 and TRBJ1-1, with a tentative D call TRBD1 (6 bases). The germline V gene encodes CDR1 MNHEY and CDR2 SMNVEV (reference sequence). Trimming pared 5 bases from V and 8 bases from J, leaving 15 bases between. The CDR3 sequence is 13 residues long. The CDR3 here is CASSIQGGVEAFF. CDR3 sequence (DNA): TGTGCCAGCAGTATACAGGGCGGCGTGGAAGCTTTCTTT.

The V gene is TRBV30, the J gene TRBJ2-7; D call uncertain. The V end was cut by 1 base, the J end by 4 bases, with 5 bases between. The CDR3 has 11 amino acids. The germline V gene encodes CDR1 GTSNPN and CDR2 SVGIG (reference sequence). The DNA of the CDR3 is TGTGCCTGGAGTGACGGGTACGAGCAGTACTTC. It encodes CAWSDGYEQYF.

This chain links TRBV14 with TRBJ1-4; 7 bases are a match to TRBD1. Trimming removed 3 bases from V and 6 bases from J; junction bases left unmatched: 1. Per germline, CDR1 SGHDN and CDR2 FVKESK. This CDR3 has 13 residues. CDR3 in DNA: TGTGCCAGCAGCCACGGACAGGATGAAAAACTGTTTTTT. Translating it yields CASSHGQDEKLFF.

Concerning this clone itself: The sample carries other DNA sequences with the same CDR3. The chain has TRBV28 and TRBJ2-2; D is unclear. The CDR3 extends over 14 amino acids. Germline V gene data show CDR1 as MDHEN and CDR2 as SYDVKM. Trimming shortened V by 2 bases and J by 2 bases, and 6 bases separated the two germline ends. In DNA form, the CDR3 reads TGTGCCAGCAGTTTAGGGCACAACACCGGGGAGCTGTTTTTT. Translating it yields CASSLGHNTGELFF.

The CDR3 region has the DNA TGTGCCAGTAGGCAAACCTACAGGGCAAACCAAGAGACCCAGTACTTC. This sequence encodes CASRQTYRANQETQYF. This chain uses TRBV19 with TRBJ2-5; D may be TRBD1 (6 bases). CDR3 length: 16 amino acids. Germline V gene lookup returns CDR1 LNHDA and CDR2 SQIVND (reference sequence). V was shortened by 6 bases and J by 0 bases, with 17 bases between the two germline ends.

This chain connects TRBV7-9 to TRBJ2-2; TRBD2 matches at 11 bases. The junction had 3 bases not matched to a gene; V was cut back by 2 bases and J by 1 base. The CDR3 spans 17 residues. CDR1 is SEHNR, CDR2 FQNEAQ, per germline (reference sequence). Written as DNA, the CDR3 is TGTGCCAGCAGCTTACCCGGGACTAGCGGGAACACCGGGGAGCTGTTTTTT. Amino acids: CASSLPGTSGNTGELFF.

The chain is built from TRBV5-1 and TRBJ1-1; D gene ambiguous. The CDR3 sequence is 13 residues long. The V and J ends lost 3 bases and 8 bases respectively, with 14 bases between them. The germline V gene has CDR1 SGHRS and CDR2 YFSETQ. The CDR3 reads CASSYIGSSEAFF. As DNA, the CDR3 is TGCGCCAGCAGCTATATAGGGAGTTCGGAAGCTTTCTTT.

This clone was recorded a few times. The chain employs TRBV10-1 and TRBJ2-7, with D unresolved. Germline-derived CDR1 and CDR2 are WNHNN and SYGVQD (reference sequence). The CDR3 runs 12 residues. Trimming pared 11 bases from V and 1 base from J, leaving 12 bases between. The CDR3 is CAACCRSYEQYF. The CDR3 DNA sequence: TGCGCCGCCTGCTGCCGGTCCTACGAGCAGTACTTC.

V and J are TRBV9 and TRBJ2-7; 9 nucleotides match TRBD1. J lost 5 bases, V lost 0 bases, and 3 bases had no gene match. The V gene's germline CDR1 is SGDLS and CDR2 YYNGEE. CDR3 size: 14 residues. The CDR3 reads CASSVATGGDEQYF. CDR3 DNA: TGTGCCAGCAGCGTAGCGACAGGGGGGGACGAGCAGTACTTC.

V and J are TRBV10-1 and TRBJ1-6; no reliable D call. CDR3 length equals 14 residues. V dropped 11 bases and J dropped 6 bases, with 17 bases sitting between them. CDR1 is WNHNN and CDR2 is SYGVQD in the germline V gene (reference sequence). This chain's CDR3 is CARRGQNLNSPLHF. CDR3 DNA: TGCGCCCGGAGAGGCCAGAACCTTAATTCACCCCTCCACTTT.

The chain uses TRBV27 and TRBJ2-5, with D possibly being TRBD1 (6 bases). Germline V gene lookup returns CDR1 MNHEY and CDR2 SMNVEV (reference sequence). V was cut by 2 bases and J by 3 bases, with 13 bases left in between. CDR3 length: 15 amino acids. The CDR3 nucleotides are TGTGCCAGCAGTTTAATAGTAGGGACAAAAGAGACCCAGTACTTC. It codes for CASSLIVGTKETQYF.

Written as DNA, the CDR3 is TGTGCCAGCAGCTCCGCCGGGAGGACCTACACAGATACGCAGTATTTT. It specifies CASSSAGRTYTDTQYF. This chain links TRBV7-9 with TRBJ2-3; 7 nucleotides agree with TRBD2. The CDR3 runs 16 residues. CDR1 and CDR2 from the germline V gene are SEHNR and FQNEAQ (reference sequence). The ends lost 4 bases at V and 2 bases at J; junction bases unmatched: 9. The variable domain in full, completed from reference TRBV7-9 and TRBJ2-3, reads DTGVSQNPRHKITKRGQNVTFRCDPISEHNRLYWYRQTLGQGPEFLTYFQNEAQLEKSRLLSDRFSAERPKGSFSTLEIQRTEQGDSAMYLCASSSAGRTYTDTQYFGPGTRLTVL.

The gene calls are TRBV7-9 and TRBJ2-7, with 10 bases lining up with TRBD1. This CDR3 contains 16 residues. V lost 4 bases to trimming and J lost 5 bases; unmatched junction nucleotides: 11. Per germline, CDR1 SEHNR and CDR2 FQNEAQ (reference sequence). The CDR3, as DNA: TGTGCCAGCAGCTCCCCTCCGACAGGGGGCGTCGACGAGCAGTACTTC. Its protein is CASSSPPTGGVDEQYF.

The chain employs TRBV7-3 and TRBJ2-3, with D maybe TRBD2 (7 bases). The V and J ends lost 5 bases and 3 bases respectively, with 15 bases between them. This CDR3 contains 15 residues. Looked up from germline, CDR1 is SGHTA and CDR2 is FQGTGA. The CDR3 DNA reads TGTGCCAGCAGCCCCTACGCGGGGGCGACAGATACGCAGTATTTT. Translated: CASSPYAGATDTQYF.

The chain links TRBV6-5 to TRBJ2-3; TRBD2 matches at 8 bases. J gave up 5 bases and V 6 bases, and 4 bases lay outside the gene matches. CDR1 and CDR2 from the germline V gene are MNHEY and SVGAGI. This CDR3 has 13 amino acids. The CDR3 is CASRGREVDTQYF. The CDR3 DNA reads as TGTGCCAGCAGGGGGCGGGAGGTAGATACGCAGTATTTT.

The chain employs TRBV9 and TRBJ2-3; D is perhaps TRBD1 (5 bases). Per germline, CDR1 SGDLS and CDR2 YYNGEE. The CDR3 contains 17 residues. Trimming stripped 0 bases from V and 1 base from J, with 15 bases between. CDR3 DNA sequence: TGTGCCAGCAGCGTAGACCAAAGCCGACAGCGCACAGATACGCAGTATTTT. It specifies CASSVDQSRQRTDTQYF. The entire variable domain, with the rest obtained from reference TRBV9 and TRBJ2-3, is as follows: DSGVTQTPKHLITATGQRVTLRCSPRSGDLSVYWYQQSLDQGLQFLIQYYNGEERAKGNILERFSAQQFPDLHSELNLSSLELGDSALYFCASSVDQSRQRTDTQYFGPGTRLTVL.